This entry lists 3 T cell receptor beta chains sequenced from one sample in a study of cytomegalovirus exposure and HLA in healthy donors. 13 Jbeta primers and 60 Vbeta primers were used for the PCR. Sequencing was performed with immunoSEQ multiplex PCR; in TCRdb, only in-frame clones are kept and a portion is missing. The data contain about 170,000 clones, almost 85% of them singletons. What was sequenced was PBMCs. All receptors come from a girl between 10 and 17 years old in good health and CMV-seropositive.

V usage is TRBV2 and J usage is TRBJ1-3; a weak D match, TRBD1 (5 bases). This CDR3 has 15 residues. The V end lost 7 bases, the J end lost 3 bases, and 16 bases lay between the germline ends. Per the germline V gene, CDR1 is SNHLY and CDR2 is FYNNEI. The CDR3 loop is CASKPDNTYGNTIYF. CDR3 bases: TGTGCCAGCAAGCCGGACAATACCTATGGAAACACCATATATTTT.

The rearrangement links TRBV11-1 to TRBJ1-2; 7 bases match TRBD1. Germline-derived CDR1 and CDR2 are SGHAT and FQDESV (reference sequence). The CDR3 runs to 14 residues. Unmatched junction bases numbered 4, after V lost 4 bases and J lost 2 bases. The CDR3 coding sequence is TGTGCCAGCAGCTCCCGACAGGGAAACTATGGCTACACCTTC. It translates to CASSSRQGNYGYTF.

This chain uses TRBV29-1 with TRBJ1-4; D remains ambiguous. Trimming stripped 4 bases from V and 11 bases from J, with 11 bases between. The germline V gene encodes CDR1 SQVTM and CDR2 ANQGSEA. This CDR3 is 11 amino acids long. In nucleotides, the CDR3 is TGCAGCGTTGGCGGCTCGGGGAAACTGTTTTTT. Residues: CSVGGSGKLFF.